One and the same sample provided the 10 T cell receptor beta chains below, sequenced in a study of cytomegalovirus exposure and HLA in healthy donors. In the PCR, 60 Vbeta and 13 Jbeta primers were used. TCRdb's copy holds only in-frame clones and misses some; the assay was immunoSEQ multiplex PCR. Of under 200,000 clones listed, 80% were seen once; the top ten hold 1.5% to 2%. The sequenced sample was PBMCs. These receptors were collected from a human donor in good health.

The chain recombines TRBV5-6 with TRBJ2-7; 7 nucleotides agree with TRBD1. V lost 4 bases to trimming and J lost 0 bases; unmatched junction nucleotides: 4. CDR1 SGHDT and CDR2 YYEEEE come from the germline V gene. The CDR3 sequence is 14 residues long. CDR3 nucleotide sequence: TGTGCCAGCAGCCCTGGACAGGTCTCCTACGAGCAGTACTTC. It translates to CASSPGQVSYEQYF.

This rearrangement joins TRBV4-2 to TRBJ2-7; possible D gene TRBD2, 5 bases. With 0 bases removed from V and 3 bases from J, the gap between germline ends came to 9 bases. Germline CDR1 is LGHNA and CDR2 is YNFKEQ. CDR3 length: 14 amino acids. This chain's CDR3 is CASSQEGGLYEQYF. DNA for the CDR3: TGTGCCAGCAGCCAAGAAGGAGGTCTCTACGAGCAGTACTTC.

V usage is TRBV2 and J usage is TRBJ1-1; D ambiguous. The V gene's germline CDR1 is SNHLY and CDR2 FYNNEI. The CDR3 sequence is 15 residues long. Deletions cut 0 bases from V and 8 bases from J, with 16 bases between. The CDR3 sequence: CASSEAGITGIEAFF. As DNA, the CDR3 is TGTGCCAGCAGTGAAGCGGGTATAACGGGGATCGAAGCTTTCTTT.

This clone was seen more than once but under ten times. The junction departs from the called germline gene at one end, perhaps through a read error. This chain joins TRBV5-6 and TRBJ1-5; D gene unclear. Germline values: CDR1 SGHDT, CDR2 YYEEEE. This CDR3 comprises 12 residues. The CDR3 nucleotides read TGTGCCAGCAGCTTAAGCAACCAGCCCCAGCATTTT. The encoded protein is CASSLSNQPQHF.

The V and J genes are TRBV7-2 and TRBJ2-5; TRBD2 matches 8 bases. The germline V gene encodes CDR1 SGHTA and CDR2 FQGNSA. The J segment lost 3 bases and the V segment lost 5 bases, leaving 14 bases of the junction unmatched. The length of the CDR3 is 17 residues. The DNA of the CDR3 is TGTGCCAGCAGCCCTTCCCGGGGGGGGCTAGGGAAAGAGACCCAGTACTTC. It codes for CASSPSRGGLGKETQYF.

V gene TRBV15 combines with J gene TRBJ2-2; D is perhaps TRBD1 (6 bases). V was trimmed by 1 base and J by 3 bases, leaving 21 bases between them. CDR1 LNHNV and CDR2 YYDKDF come from the germline V gene (reference sequence). The CDR3 has 19 amino acids. CDR3: CATSRVGQGPQLYTGELFF. As DNA, the CDR3 is TGTGCCACCAGCAGAGTAGGCCAGGGGCCCCAACTATACACCGGGGAGCTGTTTTTT.

The CDR3 loop is CASSPGQGRDTEQFF. CDR3 nucleotides: TGTGCCAGCAGTCCAGGACAGGGTAGGGACACTGAGCAGTTCTTC. This chain links TRBV6-6 with TRBJ2-1; 8 nucleotides line up with TRBD1. The CDR3 extends over 15 amino acids. CDR1 is MNHNY and CDR2 is SVGAGI in the germline V gene (reference sequence). J lost 9 bases, V lost 5 bases, and 12 bases had no gene match.

The genes are TRBV25-1 and TRBJ2-1; the match to TRBD1 covers 9 bases. CDR3 length equals 15 residues. Germline loops: CDR1 MGHDK, CDR2 SYGVNS. Trimming took 9 bases from V and 3 from J; bases not matched to a gene: 9. CDR3 amino acids: CASAWGDRDYNEQFF. CDR3 DNA sequence: TGTGCCAGTGCATGGGGGGACAGGGACTACAATGAGCAGTTCTTC.

The chain links TRBV27 to TRBJ2-4; TRBD2 matches at 11 bases. CDR3 length: 16 amino acids. V lost 4 bases, J lost 4 bases, and 6 bases stayed unmatched. Germline CDR1 and CDR2: MNHEY and SMNVEV (reference sequence). This CDR3 reads CASSSLAGGDKNIQYF. The CDR3 DNA is TGTGCCAGCAGTTCCTTAGCGGGGGGGGATAAAAACATTCAGTACTTC.

The chain employs TRBV4-2 and TRBJ2-1; 7 bases map to TRBD2. Unmatched junction bases numbered 8, after V lost 1 base and J lost 8 bases. Germline CDR1 is LGHNA and CDR2 is YNFKEQ. The CDR3 is 15 residues long. The CDR3 protein is CASSQGLQTSHEQFF. The DNA for the CDR3 is TGTGCCAGCAGCCAAGGGTTGCAGACTAGCCATGAGCAGTTCTTC.